This T cell receptor beta chain was identified during a study of CD8 T cells in acute hepatitis C reinfection. Whole-study findings and limits: Acute resolver, follow-up resolver and acute chronic samples had similar high diversity.

Time point given: naive CD8 control sorted from an acute-time-point sample. Cells were stained for CD3, CD8 and CD45RO, excluding dead cells. Of note for this clone: Its antigen is still unknown.

Repertoires were generated with immunoSEQ multiplex PCR, while TCRdb's copy carries only in-frame clones and drops some. This sample has some 38,000 clones, with 87% found just once. Sequencing was done on a sample of naive CD8+ T cells from PBMCs. The origin of this receptor is a man aged 25 to 40 with chronic hepatitis C.

CDR3 protein: CASSLRLAGGSEQFF. For the CDR3, the DNA is TGTGCCAGCAGCTTACGACTAGCGGGGGGCAGTGAGCAGTTCTTC. V usage is TRBV13 and J usage is TRBJ2-1; TRBD2 agrees at 13 bases. This CDR3 is 15 amino acids long. J gave up 9 bases and V 2 bases, and 4 bases lay outside the gene matches. Germline CDR1 reads PRHDT; CDR2 reads FYEKMQ (reference sequence).